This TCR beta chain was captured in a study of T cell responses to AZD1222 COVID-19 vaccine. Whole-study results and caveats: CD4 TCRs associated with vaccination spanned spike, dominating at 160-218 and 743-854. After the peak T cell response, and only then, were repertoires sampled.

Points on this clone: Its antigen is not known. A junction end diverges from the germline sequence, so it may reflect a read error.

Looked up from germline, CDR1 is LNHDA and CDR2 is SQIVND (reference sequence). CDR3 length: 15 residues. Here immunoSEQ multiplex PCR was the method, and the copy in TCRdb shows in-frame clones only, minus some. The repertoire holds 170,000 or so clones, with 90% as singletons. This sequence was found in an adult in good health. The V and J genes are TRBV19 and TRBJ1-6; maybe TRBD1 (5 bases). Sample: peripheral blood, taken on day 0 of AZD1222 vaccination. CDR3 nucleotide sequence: TGTGCCAGTAGCCTTCTGGGACTGATAAATTCGCCCCTCCACTTT. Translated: CASSLLGLINSPLHF.